This TCR beta chain came from a study of radiation and T cells in renal cell carcinoma (TCRdb year 2020). Some background on the complete study: TCR beta sequencing covered some 55 samples in total, comprising around 25 tumors and around 27 peripheral blood samples. The last blood draw happened 4 weeks after radiation, timed to coincide with nephrectomy. A total of 4 million to 5 million unique CDR3 nucleotide sequences, encoding 2.5 million to 3 million unique CDR3 amino acid sequences, were found across all 55 or so samples. Overall results and qualifications from the work: Because pretreatment tumor biopsies were not available, the study could not determine whether clonotypes were already present within the tumor at baseline. Blood repertoire dynamics were not followed beyond 4 weeks after treatment. In blood, the top tumor clonotypes increased from baseline to 2 weeks after radiation and then shrank by 4 weeks, which suggests a temporary expansion of tumor-resident clones. The single-armed trial design could not address effects of radiation dose or scheduling on the TCR repertoire.

The V and J ends are trimmed by 1 base and 3 bases, leaving 7 bases between them. Including the terminal cysteine and phenylalanine, the CDR3 comprises 13 residues. Of all the DNA, just the CDR3 is kept, 39 bases in frame from base 1. As encoded in the germline V gene, CDR1 is SGHTA while CDR2 is FQGTGA. Only one count was recorded for this clone. The antigen it recognizes is unknown. Base qualities are not recorded, but no much larger clone differs from it by a single base. The time point label of this sample denotes: blood 4 weeks post-SBRT, at nephrectomy. In the paper's terms, the treatment or condition label means: 15 Gy SBRT to primary tumor, nephrectomy 4 weeks later. Samples were obtained from a clinical trial, in which 15 Gy stereotactic body radiation therapy was delivered to primary renal cell carcinomas and nephrectomy was performed 4 weeks later. To follow tumor-enriched clonotypes, serial peripheral blood was collected from radiation-treated patients at baseline and at 2 weeks and 4 weeks after SBRT. Renal cell carcinoma with clear cell pathology was present in all patients. The QIAamp DNA Blood Mini Kit (Qiagen) was used to prepare genomic DNA for TCR sequencing. The analyses included just those samples that passed every quality control check.

Following the manufacturer's recommendations, the immunoSEQ kit was used to generate TCR beta libraries from genomic DNA. Library preparation used a first multiplex PCR with proprietary primers, then a second PCR adding unique barcodes, with bead cleanups after each round. A positive control reaction and a negative control reaction, both provided in the kit, were run with every batch of samples. The final libraries were assessed on an Agilent 4200 TapeStation D1000 ScreenTape, pooled by volume, and quantified by qPCR. Sequencing ran on an Illumina NextSeq500 with a MidOutput 150-cycle cartridge, using 156 Read1 and 15 Index1 cycles with kit custom primers. The pooled library was loaded at roughly 0.9 pM with around 20% PhiX control spiked in. For the original study's pipeline: The vendor-processed data were analyzed in R, and a clonotype was defined as all T cells that share the same CDR3 nucleotide sequence. For clone abundance analyses, frequencies were normalized to the 10,000 most abundant clones per sample. Public T cell clones, averaging fewer than five per sample, were removed before analysis. A difference in abundance of at least 32-fold between compartments was used to define tumor-enriched and baseline blood-enriched clonotypes. Clonotypes expanded or contracted between blood time points were identified with a beta-binomial differential abundance model. Tumor-blood repertoire similarity was measured with the Baroni-Urbani and Buser coefficient, and group comparisons used two-tailed Wilcoxon tests in R. Sourced from immuneACCESS, this table was stored by TCRdb with only in-frame sequences that have V and J called. A share of the clones is absent; for the studies checked, an unresolved V gene accounts for under half, and the remainder has no known explanation. The DNA was the basis for D and trimming; V, J and clone size are from that table. The sample yields approximately 86,000 clones; around 85% were counted once. Just under 9.5% of the sample belongs to the ten largest clones.

The specimen was blood, collected from a patient whose treatment included radiotherapy and nephrectomy. The receptor's source is a man aged 45-60 years with renal cell carcinoma. This chain joins TRBV7-3 to TRBJ2-7; TRBD2 might be the D gene, on 5 matching bases. The nucleotide sequence is TGTGCCAGCAGCTTAATCGCGGGCTACGAGCAGTACTTC. This gives the protein CASSLIAGYEQYF.